The clone carrying this T cell receptor (beta chain) showed up just once. No antigen is known for it. Trimming shortened V by 7 bases and J by 2 bases, and 14 bases separated the two germline ends. The germline V gene has CDR1 SNHLY and CDR2 FYNNEI. This CDR3 comprises 14 residues. The data derive from a study of PD-1 blockade in classical Hodgkin lymphoma. Study-level points and caveats: No one has yet defined what causes the repertoire differences, which may be disease activity or prior therapy. The study reported lower baseline TCR diversity in newly diagnosed patients than in healthy donors.

Time point here: newly diagnosed, previously untreated cHL patient sample. With magnetic negative selection, CD4+ T cells were purified from PBMCs that had been thawed. PBMCs representing newly diagnosed, untreated classical Hodgkin lymphoma functioned as the comparison. Sequencing was performed with immunoSEQ multiplex PCR; in TCRdb, only in-frame clones are kept and a portion is missing. The table lists 20,000 to 25,000 clones, 89% of them singletons. V and J are TRBV2 and TRBJ1-1; D gene unclear. The receptor was derived from a human donor with classical Hodgkin lymphoma. The sequenced sample consisted of CD4+ T cells from blood. The CDR3 DNA is TGTGCCAGCACTGGAGGGTCGAGAAACACTGAAGCTTTCTTT. It translates to CASTGGSRNTEAFF.